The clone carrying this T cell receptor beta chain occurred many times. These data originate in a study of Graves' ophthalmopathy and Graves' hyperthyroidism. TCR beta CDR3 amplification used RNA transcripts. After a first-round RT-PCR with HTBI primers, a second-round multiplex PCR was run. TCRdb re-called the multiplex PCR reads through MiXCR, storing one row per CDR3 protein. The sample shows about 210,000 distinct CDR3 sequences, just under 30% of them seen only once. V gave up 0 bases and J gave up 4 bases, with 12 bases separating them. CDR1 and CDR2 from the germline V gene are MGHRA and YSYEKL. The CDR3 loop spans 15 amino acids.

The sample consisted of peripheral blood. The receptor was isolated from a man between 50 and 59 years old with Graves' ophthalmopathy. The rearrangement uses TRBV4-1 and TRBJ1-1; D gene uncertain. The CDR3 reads CASSQDLGWGTEAFF. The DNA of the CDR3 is TGCGCCAGCAGCCAAGACCTTGGATGGGGCACTGAAGCTTTCTTT.